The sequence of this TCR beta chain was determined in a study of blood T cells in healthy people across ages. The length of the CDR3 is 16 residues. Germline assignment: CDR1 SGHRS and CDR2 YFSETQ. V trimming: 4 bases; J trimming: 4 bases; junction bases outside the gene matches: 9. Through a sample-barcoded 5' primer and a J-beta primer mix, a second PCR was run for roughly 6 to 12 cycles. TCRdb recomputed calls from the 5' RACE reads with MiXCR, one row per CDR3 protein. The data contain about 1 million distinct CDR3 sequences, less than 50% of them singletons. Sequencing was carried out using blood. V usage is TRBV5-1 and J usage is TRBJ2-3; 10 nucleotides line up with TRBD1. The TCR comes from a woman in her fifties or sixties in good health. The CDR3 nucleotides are TGCGCCAGCAGCGCCAACAGGGACAGGGGCGCAGATACGCAGTATTTT. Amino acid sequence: CASSANRDRGADTQYF.